This entry lists 32 T cell receptor beta chains sequenced from one sample in a study of cytomegalovirus exposure and HLA in healthy donors. This PCR relied on a set of 60 Vbeta primers and 13 Jbeta primers. Only in-frame clones appear in the TCRdb table, and some are missing; sequencing was by immunoSEQ multiplex PCR. The sample shows hundreds of thousands of clones, more than 70% of them seen only once. The sequencing input was PBMCs. The receptors come from a boy aged 5-17 years in good health and CMV-seronegative.

This clone was recorded once. This rearrangement joins TRBV15 to TRBJ2-5, with 7 bases identical to TRBD2. Germline trimming cut 0 bases from V and 1 base from J; bases unmatched to any gene: 8. The CDR3 covers 17 residues. Germline CDR1 LNHNV, CDR2 YYDKDF (reference sequence). The CDR3 sequence is CATSRDRQWGGQETQYF. CDR3 DNA: TGTGCCACCAGCAGAGATCGGCAGTGGGGGGGCCAAGAGACCCAGTACTTC.

This clone has just a few counts. The chain carries TRBV28 and TRBJ1-4; 7 nucleotides match TRBD1. CDR1 is MDHEN, CDR2 SYDVKM, per germline. V dropped 7 bases and J dropped 5; count of bases not matched to a gene: 4. The CDR3 has 13 residues. This CDR3 is CASIPGQNEKLFF. CDR3 bases: TGTGCCAGCATACCGGGACAGAATGAAAAACTGTTTTTT.

V and J are TRBV19 and TRBJ2-7; 8 nucleotides agree with TRBD2. The germline V gene has CDR1 LNHDA and CDR2 SQIVND (reference sequence). The CDR3 contains 14 residues. Germline trimming cut 5 bases from V and 0 bases from J; bases unmatched to any gene: 3. The CDR3 coding sequence is TGTGCCAGTAGTGCGACTAGCGACTCCTACGAGCAGTACTTC. It is translated as CASSATSDSYEQYF.

V and J are TRBV5-4 and TRBJ2-3; 11 positions match TRBD2. This CDR3 is built from 16 residues. Unmatched junction bases numbered 5, after V lost 4 bases and J lost 1 base. The germline V gene has CDR1 SGHNT and CDR2 YYREEE (reference sequence). The CDR3 nucleotides read TGTGCCAGCAGCCGAGGTAGCGGGAGGGGCACAGATACGCAGTATTTT. This gives the protein CASSRGSGRGTDTQYF.

The count of this clone is one. The genes are TRBV6-5 and TRBJ2-4; 12 positions agree with TRBD2. The CDR3 has 15 residues. Unmatched junction bases numbered 5, after V lost 4 bases and J lost 7 bases. Germline V gene data show CDR1 as MNHEY and CDR2 as SVGAGI. The CDR3 sequence: CASSSHTSGGNIQYF. CDR3 sequence (DNA): TGTGCCAGCAGTTCCCATACTAGCGGGGGGAACATTCAGTACTTC.

V and J are TRBV7-9 and TRBJ2-5; D is uncertain. Germline CDR1 and CDR2: SEHNR and FQNEAQ (reference sequence). The CDR3 loop spans 14 amino acids. The V and J ends lost 4 bases and 5 bases respectively, with 14 bases between them. The CDR3 nucleotides read TGTGCCAGCAGCTCGTCGGGTGATGGTGAGACCCAGTACTTC. Its protein is CASSSSGDGETQYF. Full variable domain (missing parts from reference TRBV7-9 and TRBJ2-5): DTGVSQNPRHKITKRGQNVTFRCDPISEHNRLYWYRQTLGQGPEFLTYFQNEAQLEKSRLLSDRFSAERPKGSFSTLEIQRTEQGDSAMYLCASSSSGDGETQYFGPGTRLLVL.

V is TRBV5-1 and J is TRBJ1-2; 9 bases are shared with TRBD1. This CDR3 has 18 amino acids. J was trimmed by 4 bases and V by 1 base; bases with no gene match: 14. From germline, CDR1 is SGHRS and CDR2 YFSETQ. CDR3 sequence reads: CASSLRSQFGTGSYGYTF. The CDR3 DNA sequence: TGCGCCAGCAGCTTGAGGTCCCAATTCGGGACAGGGAGCTATGGCTACACCTTC.

In regard to this clone: One end of the junction fails to match germline, which may point to a read error. This rearrangement joins TRBV7-9 to TRBJ1-5, with 10 bases matching TRBD1. This CDR3 contains 14 residues. Germline loops: CDR1 SEHNR, CDR2 FQNEAQ (reference sequence). The CDR3 sequence is CSSSWTGGGQPQHF. Written as DNA, the CDR3 is TGTTCCAGCAGTTGGACAGGGGGGGGTCAGCCCCAGCATTTT.

The rearrangement uses TRBV5-6 and TRBJ2-5; 9 bases line up with TRBD1. Germline V CDR1 and CDR2: SGHDT, YYEEEE. The V segment lost 4 bases and the J segment 4 bases; nucleotides outside the gene matches: 5. This CDR3 has 14 amino acids. CDR3 bases: TGTGCCAGCAGCGGAACAGGGGGCTCAGAGACCCAGTACTTC. It codes for CASSGTGGSETQYF.

The rearrangement uses TRBV11-2 and TRBJ2-2; possibly TRBD1 for D (6 bases). The V and J ends lost 1 base and 4 bases respectively, with 16 bases between them. CDR1 is SGHAT, CDR2 FQNNGV, per germline. The CDR3 has 17 residues. CDR3 residues: CASSLVSGVGSTGELFF. CDR3 sequence (DNA): TGTGCCAGCAGCTTAGTATCAGGGGTGGGAAGCACCGGGGAGCTGTTTTTT.

The V call is TRBV5-6, the J call TRBJ1-5; TRBD1 is a possible D gene (5 bases). The CDR3 is 15 residues long. Germline V CDR1 and CDR2: SGHDT, YYEEEE. Trimming cost V 1 base and J 6 bases, with 14 bases left between them. DNA for the CDR3: TGTGCCAGCAGCTTGTCGGCAGGGCTAGGTCAGCCCCAGCATTTT. Amino acids: CASSLSAGLGQPQHF. Full variable domain (outside the CDR3, taken from reference TRBV5-6 and TRBJ1-5): DAGVTQSPTHLIKTRGQQVTLRCSPKSGHDTVSWYQQALGQGPQFIFQYYEEEERQRGNFPDRFSGHQFPNYSSELNVNALLLGDSALYLCASSLSAGLGQPQHFGDGTRLSIL.

The rearrangement links TRBV5-1 to TRBJ1-2; TRBD1 matches 9 bases. Germline lookup yields CDR1 SGHRS and CDR2 YFSETQ. After removal of 4 bases from V and 3 bases from J, the junction contained 4 bases not matched to a gene. The CDR3 runs 14 residues. The CDR3 is CASSLRTGDYGYTF. In nucleotides, the CDR3 is TGCGCCAGCAGCCTAAGGACAGGGGACTATGGCTACACCTTC.

This clone was detected only a few times. The chain uses TRBV4-1 and TRBJ1-4; D is unclear. Between the trimmed V and J ends, which lost 8 bases and 0 bases, there was a span of 25 bases. CDR3 size: 19 residues. Germline V gene sequence: CDR1 MGHRA, CDR2 YSYEKL. The CDR3 reads CASSSGKRATHATNEKLFF. Written as DNA, the CDR3 is TGCGCCAGCTCCTCCGGGAAAAGGGCGACCCATGCAACTAATGAAAAACTGTTTTTT.

This clone was seen a handful of times. The chain employs TRBV30 and TRBJ1-1, with no clear D. CDR3 size: 11 residues. CDR1 is GTSNPN, CDR2 SVGIG, per germline (reference sequence). V dropped 5 bases and J dropped 1 base, with 5 bases sitting between them. CDR3 region: CAWAGNTEAFF. CDR3 DNA sequence: TGTGCCTGGGCGGGGAACACTGAAGCTTTCTTT. Variable domain in full (rest from reference TRBV30 and TRBJ1-1): SQTIHQWPATLVQPVGSPLSLECTVEGTSNPNLYWYRQAAGRGLQLLFYSVGIGQISSEVPQNLSASRPQDRQFILSSKKLLLSDSGFYLCAWAGNTEAFFGQGTRLTVV.

This clone has more than one count but fewer than ten. The J gene is TRBJ2-7, the V gene TRBV19; TRBD2 agrees at 12 bases. Germline V gene sequence: CDR1 LNHDA, CDR2 SQIVND (reference sequence). Losses at the gene ends were 8 bases for V and 5 bases for J; bases not matched to a gene: 13. The CDR3 consists of 16 residues. The CDR3 sequence: CASAGLAGSLVDEQYF. The CDR3 DNA sequence: TGTGCCAGTGCCGGACTAGCGGGATCATTGGTCGACGAGCAGTACTTC.

This chain uses TRBV6-6 with TRBJ2-7; 8 positions match TRBD2. Germline CDR1 reads MNHNY; CDR2 reads SVGAGI (reference sequence). The CDR3 contains 14 residues. Trimming cost V 2 bases and J 1 base; bases outside gene matches: 1. The CDR3 loop reads CASSYTGGSYEQYF. In nucleotides, the CDR3 is TGTGCCAGCAGTTACACGGGGGGGTCCTACGAGCAGTACTTC.

V usage is TRBV5-1 and J usage is TRBJ2-5, with 7 bases identical to TRBD1. The CDR3 contains 14 residues. Germline loops: CDR1 SGHRS, CDR2 YFSETQ. V lost 2 bases and J lost 4; bases outside the gene matches: 5. The CDR3 DNA follows: TGCGCCAGCAGCTTCGGCGACAGGGTAGAGACCCAGTACTTC. This gives the protein CASSFGDRVETQYF. The whole variable domain, remainder taken from reference TRBV5-1 and TRBJ2-5, is KAGVTQTPRYLIKTRGQQVTLSCSPISGHRSVSWYQQTPGQGLQFLFEYFSETQRNKGNFPGRFSGRQFSNSRSEMNVSTLELGDSALYLCASSFGDRVETQYFGPGTRLLVL.

In its sample, this clone was seen a few times. V is TRBV5-1 and J is TRBJ1-2; D gene unclear. Germline lookup yields CDR1 SGHRS and CDR2 YFSETQ. V gave up 0 bases and J gave up 2 bases, with 8 bases separating them. The CDR3 contains 14 residues. CDR3 nucleotide sequence: TGCGCCAGCAGCTTGGAACCGGGAAACTATGGCTACACCTTC. Residues: CASSLEPGNYGYTF.

This clone has a single count. V gene TRBV5-4 combines with J gene TRBJ1-2, with D possibly TRBD1 on 6 matching bases. Germline V gene sequence: CDR1 SGHNT, CDR2 YYREEE (reference sequence). Trimming left V 4 bases short and J 6 bases short, with 22 bases between. This CDR3 region has 16 residues. The CDR3 DNA follows: TGTGCCAGCAGCCGATTCAGATTAGGGACATCCGATGGCTACACCTTC. This sequence encodes CASSRFRLGTSDGYTF.

This clone has more than one count but fewer than ten. This chain links TRBV21-1 with TRBJ2-1; the D call TRBD2 from the table was never checked on the DNA. TRBV21-1 is a recognized pseudogene. This CDR3 spans 15 amino acids. CDR3 loop: CASSRGLAGSNEQFF. CDR3 bases: TGTGCCAGCAGCAGGGGACTAGCGGGGAGCAATGAGCAGTTCTTC.

CDR3 in amino acids: CAWSSSGNPYEQYF. CDR3 bases: TGTGCCTGGAGTTCCAGCGGTAACCCCTACGAGCAGTACTTC. The rearrangement joins TRBV30 to TRBJ2-7, with a tentative D call TRBD2 (5 bases). V gave up 2 bases and J gave up 2 bases, with 13 bases separating them. Germline V lookup: CDR1 GTSNPN, CDR2 SVGIG (reference sequence). The CDR3 has 14 amino acids.

V and J are TRBV11-2 and TRBJ1-3; unclear D gene. V lost 2 bases, J lost 1 base, and 15 bases lay in between. The germline CDR1 and CDR2 sequences are SGHAT and FQNNGV. The CDR3 length is 17 residues. As DNA, the CDR3 is TGTGCCAGCAGCTTACCCGAGCGACCCGAATCTGGAAACACCATATATTTT. Translated: CASSLPERPESGNTIYF.

The CDR3 DNA follows: TGTGCCAGCAGTGAACGGCGGGAGGGATCGGAGCAGTTCTTC. As protein: CASSERREGSEQFF. The V gene is TRBV6-4, the J gene TRBJ2-1; 9 nucleotides line up with TRBD2. Germline V gives CDR1 MRHNA, CDR2 SNTAGT. The V segment lost 3 bases and the J segment 10 bases; nucleotides outside the gene matches: 7. The CDR3 contains 14 residues.

This sequence joins TRBV6-5 and TRBJ2-7, with TRBD2 matching 8 bases. CDR3 length: 15 amino acids. Germline V gene lookup returns CDR1 MNHEY and CDR2 SVGAGI. Germline trimming cut 6 bases from V and 5 bases from J; bases unmatched to any gene: 12. This CDR3 reads CASRSPGRVLDEQYF. The CDR3 DNA is TGTGCCAGCAGGTCACCCGGGAGGGTTCTGGACGAGCAGTACTTC.

This rearrangement joins TRBV15 to TRBJ2-6, with a tentative D call TRBD2 (7 bases). Germline V gene data show CDR1 as LNHNV and CDR2 as YYDKDF (reference sequence). Trimming took off 0 bases at V and 2 bases at J, with 11 bases between the two ends. The CDR3 is 17 residues long. In DNA form, the CDR3 reads TGTGCCACCAGCAGAGATGGGGGGGGGCCTGGGGCCAACGTCCTGACTTTC. This codes for CATSRDGGGPGANVLTF.

CDR3 amino acids: CASSLARSQIRGLRGEQYF. CDR3 nucleotide sequence: TGTGCCAGCAGCTTAGCCCGGTCCCAGATAAGGGGGCTAAGAGGGGAGCAGTACTTC. This chain links TRBV7-9 with TRBJ2-7; 7 bases agree with TRBD1. With V trimmed by 0 bases and J by 7 bases, 21 bases remained unmatched. The CDR3 is 19 residues long. Per germline, CDR1 SEHNR and CDR2 FQNEAQ (reference sequence).

The V gene is TRBV6-5, the J gene TRBJ1-2; D not certain. The V gene lost 0 bases and the J gene lost 4 bases, with 15 bases spanning the gap. This CDR3 is built from 16 residues. CDR1 is MNHEY, CDR2 SVGAGI, per germline. In nucleotides, the CDR3 is TGTGCCAGCAGTTACTCGAGGCCAGAGAGATTCTATGGCTACACCTTC. Translated, it gives CASSYSRPERFYGYTF.

The V and J genes are TRBV11-2 and TRBJ2-1; tentatively, D is TRBD2 (6 bases). CDR3 length equals 16 residues. The V end lost 1 base, the J end lost 4 bases, and 14 bases lay between the germline ends. The germline CDR1 and CDR2 sequences are SGHAT and FQNNGV. The CDR3 nucleotides read TGTGCCAGCAGCTTAGCCCTCGGGGGTAAGTACAATGAGCAGTTCTTC. Protein: CASSLALGGKYNEQFF.

V and J are TRBV6-1 and TRBJ1-2; D is unresolved. Trimming removed 1 base from V and 8 bases from J, with 17 bases in between. Germline CDR1 MNHNS, CDR2 SASEGT. There are 15 residues in the CDR3. The CDR3 reads CASSEGGLRRGGYTF. CDR3 in DNA: TGTGCCAGCAGTGAAGGAGGACTTCGGCGGGGAGGCTACACCTTC.

This clone appeared a few times. The chain employs TRBV7-3 and TRBJ1-1, with 8 bases fitting TRBD1. Germline V lookup: CDR1 SGHTA, CDR2 FQGTGA. J was trimmed by 3 bases and V by 6 bases; bases with no gene match: 3. The CDR3 loop spans 13 amino acids. The CDR3 coding sequence is TGTGCCAGCAGTAAGGACAGGGACACTGAAGCTTTCTTT. Encoded protein: CASSKDRDTEAFF.

This sequence joins TRBV6-1 and TRBJ2-7; D possibly corresponds to TRBD1 (5 bases). Trimming removed 5 bases from V and 2 bases from J, with 13 bases in between. From germline, CDR1 is MNHNS and CDR2 SASEGT. This CDR3 has 14 residues. The CDR3 DNA is TGTGCCAGCAGTCCGGACATTTGGCCCTACGAGCAGTACTTC. Encoded protein: CASSPDIWPYEQYF.

The CDR3 spells CASSGEGLAGVFEQFF. CDR3 nucleotide sequence: TGCGCCAGCAGTGGAGAGGGGCTAGCGGGAGTATTTGAGCAGTTCTTC. The rearrangement uses TRBV10-1 and TRBJ2-1; 10 nucleotides agree with TRBD2. This CDR3 spans 16 amino acids. Germline CDR1 reads WNHNN; CDR2 reads SYGVQD (reference sequence). V lost 4 bases, J lost 9 bases, and 12 bases stayed unmatched.